One and the same sample provided the 29 T cell receptor beta chains below, sequenced in a study of cytomegalovirus exposure and HLA in healthy donors. This PCR relied on a set of 60 Vbeta primers and 13 Jbeta primers. The table came from immunoSEQ multiplex PCR; TCRdb's copy has only in-frame clones and leaves some out. The table includes roughly 120,000 clones, 60% to 85% detected once. What was sequenced was PBMCs. The receptors come from a man in his forties or fifties in good health and CMV-seropositive.

This chain connects TRBV4-2 to TRBJ1-3; D possibly corresponds to TRBD1 (6 bases). The germline CDR1 and CDR2 sequences are LGHNA and YNFKEQ. The CDR3 is made up of 16 amino acids. V was clipped by 4 bases and J by 0 bases, with 13 bases between them. As DNA, the CDR3 is TGTGCCAGCAGCCCTACACAGGGTCACTCTGGAAACACCATATATTTT. Amino acids: CASSPTQGHSGNTIYF.

This clone has just a few counts. V and J are TRBV7-2 and TRBJ2-1; D is ambiguous. Trimming cost V 5 bases and J 9 bases, with 8 bases left between them. The CDR3 consists of 11 residues. Germline V gene data show CDR1 as SGHTA and CDR2 as FQGNSA. CDR3 protein: CASSLFSEQFF. The CDR3 nucleotides read TGTGCCAGCAGCCTCTTCAGTGAGCAGTTCTTC. The variable domain in full, completed from reference TRBV7-2 and TRBJ2-1, reads GAGVSQSPSNKVTEKGKDVELRCDPISGHTALYWYRQSLGQGLEFLIYFQGNSAPDKSGLPSDRFSAERTGGSVSTLTIQRTQQEDSAVYLCASSLFSEQFFGPGTRLTVL.

The chain recombines TRBV2 with TRBJ2-1; TRBD2 matches at 10 bases. CDR1 SNHLY and CDR2 FYNNEI come from the germline V gene. After removal of 6 bases from V and 5 bases from J, the junction contained 10 bases not matched to a gene. This CDR3 is built from 16 residues. The CDR3 loop is CASRSTSGIWDNEQFF. CDR3 sequence (DNA): TGTGCCAGCAGATCTACTAGCGGGATCTGGGACAATGAGCAGTTCTTC.

The chain joins TRBV5-6 to TRBJ1-1; D might be TRBD1 (5 bases). This CDR3 spans 15 amino acids. V was cut by 7 bases and J by 2 bases, with 18 bases left in between. Germline-derived CDR1 and CDR2 are SGHDT and YYEEEE. CDR3 loop: CASSRQGALNTEAFF. CDR3 nucleotide sequence: TGTGCCAGCTCCAGGCAGGGCGCTTTAAACACTGAAGCTTTCTTT.

The CDR3 DNA reads as TGTGCCAGCAGCTTAGCAGGGGGCGCGGGAGAGACCCAGTACTTC. It codes for CASSLAGGAGETQYF. This rearrangement joins TRBV7-2 to TRBJ2-5, with TRBD1 matching 7 bases. This CDR3 contains 15 residues. The V segment lost 0 bases and the J segment 4 bases; nucleotides outside the gene matches: 5. Germline V gene lookup returns CDR1 SGHTA and CDR2 FQGNSA.

The chain carries TRBV19 and TRBJ2-7; 9 positions agree with TRBD2. The CDR3 runs 14 residues. CDR1 and CDR2 (germline): LNHDA, SQIVND (reference sequence). J was trimmed by 7 bases and V by 4 bases; bases with no gene match: 8. This CDR3 is CASSTQGLAGEQYF. CDR3 DNA sequence: TGTGCCAGTAGTACCCAGGGACTAGCCGGGGAGCAGTACTTC.

The chain is built from TRBV6-1 and TRBJ2-7, with 7 bases aligning to TRBD1. V lost 10 bases to trimming and J lost 3 bases; unmatched junction nucleotides: 6. Germline-derived CDR1 and CDR2 are MNHNS and SASEGT. CDR3 size: 12 residues. The CDR3 DNA reads TGTGCCACCTCCGGGACAGACTACGAGCAGTACTTC. This codes for CATSGTDYEQYF.

V and J are TRBV9 and TRBJ2-2; D remains unclear. The germline V gene encodes CDR1 SGDLS and CDR2 YYNGEE. Trimming removed 0 bases at V and 7 bases at J, with 4 bases between. This CDR3 has 12 residues. CDR3 nucleotides: TGTGCCAGCAGCGTAGTCGTCGGGGAGCTGTTTTTT. This sequence encodes CASSVVVGELFF. The whole variable domain, remainder taken from reference TRBV9 and TRBJ2-2, is DSGVTQTPKHLITATGQRVTLRCSPRSGDLSVYWYQQSLDQGLQFLIQYYNGEERAKGNILERFSAQQFPDLHSELNLSSLELGDSALYFCASSVVVGELFFGEGSRLTVL.

V usage is TRBV5-1 and J usage is TRBJ2-3; 9 nucleotides align to TRBD1. The CDR3 is made up of 14 amino acids. CDR1 is SGHRS, CDR2 YFSETQ, per germline. J was trimmed by 4 bases and V by 4 bases; bases with no gene match: 4. The chain's CDR3 is CASSQRQGADTQYF. The CDR3 DNA sequence: TGCGCCAGCAGCCAAAGACAGGGGGCAGATACGCAGTATTTT.

The rearrangement uses TRBV7-9 and TRBJ2-5; TRBD2 might be the D (6 bases). The V gene's germline CDR1 is SEHNR and CDR2 FQNEAQ (reference sequence). The length of the CDR3 is 15 residues. Trimming cost V 3 bases and J 3 bases, with 14 bases left between them. CDR3 DNA: TGTGCCAGCAGCTTCGGTGCGGGATTGGAAGAGACCCAGTACTTC. Protein product: CASSFGAGLEETQYF.

The chain uses TRBV5-1 and TRBJ1-2; TRBD1 matches 7 bases. There are 13 residues in the CDR3. Germline loops: CDR1 SGHRS, CDR2 YFSETQ. Germline trimming cut 1 base from V and 6 bases from J; bases unmatched to any gene: 3. The CDR3, as DNA: TGCGCCAGCAGCTTGACAGGGGTTGATGGCTACACCTTC. Residues: CASSLTGVDGYTF.

The sample holds one count of this clone. The chain's CDR3 is CASNSGAYQPQHF. CDR3 coding DNA: TGTGCCAGTAATTCAGGGGCTTATCAGCCCCAGCATTTT. The V call is TRBV19, the J call TRBJ1-5, with TRBD1 as a possible D gene (6 bases). The germline V gene has CDR1 LNHDA and CDR2 SQIVND (reference sequence). This CDR3 is 13 amino acids long. Trimming took 7 bases from V and 5 from J, leaving 12 bases between them.

V and J are TRBV28 and TRBJ2-1; the D gene is possibly TRBD2 (6 bases). Trimming left V 3 bases short and J 5 bases short, with 20 bases between. From germline, CDR1 is MDHEN and CDR2 SYDVKM. This CDR3 is built from 17 residues. In DNA form, the CDR3 reads TGTGCCAGCAGTTTCTGGCTCGGGGCGGGGCTGAACAATGAGCAGTTCTTC. Its protein is CASSFWLGAGLNNEQFF. Using reference TRBV28 and TRBJ2-1 for the parts outside the CDR3, the full variable domain is DVKVTQSSRYLVKRTGEKVFLECVQDMDHENMFWYRQDPGLGLRLIYFSYDVKMKEKGDIPEGYSVSREKKERFSLILESASTNQTSMYLCASSFWLGAGLNNEQFFGPGTRLTVL.

The V gene is TRBV10-1, the J gene TRBJ1-2, with no clear D. Germline values: CDR1 WNHNN, CDR2 SYGVQD (reference sequence). The CDR3 is 13 residues long. V lost 2 bases and J lost 1, with 5 bases in between. The CDR3 sequence is CASSEQVNYGYTF. The CDR3 DNA sequence: TGCGCCAGCAGTGAGCAGGTTAACTATGGCTACACCTTC.

The chain couples TRBV27 to TRBJ1-5; D is undetermined. The CDR3 runs to 13 residues. The V gene's germline CDR1 is MNHEY and CDR2 SMNVEV (reference sequence). V lost 2 bases to trimming and J lost 6 bases, with 8 bases between them. The CDR3 DNA reads TGTGCCAGCAGTTTAGCAGTTGGTCAGCCCCAGCATTTT. Translation gives CASSLAVGQPQHF.

This chain uses TRBV28 with TRBJ1-4; no firm D call. The germline CDR1 and CDR2 sequences are MDHEN and SYDVKM. The CDR3 has 15 amino acids. V was cut by 5 bases and J by 6 bases, with 16 bases left in between. This CDR3 is CASSPGGREDEKLFF. The CDR3 region has the DNA TGTGCCAGCAGTCCAGGAGGGAGGGAGGATGAAAAACTGTTTTTT.

This chain joins TRBV19 and TRBJ1-6; a weak D match, TRBD1 (5 bases). V dropped 5 bases and J dropped 0 bases, with 14 bases sitting between them. CDR1 is LNHDA, CDR2 SQIVND, per germline (reference sequence). CDR3 length: 17 residues. The CDR3 DNA is TGTGCCAGTAGTCCCACCCGGACAAGCTCCTATAATTCACCCCTCCACTTT. Amino acids: CASSPTRTSSYNSPLHF.

This chain's CDR3 is CASSPEQDIQYF. In DNA form, the CDR3 reads TGCGCCAGCAGCCCCGAGCAGGACATTCAGTACTTC. V is TRBV4-1 and J is TRBJ2-4; unclear D gene. The CDR3 is made up of 12 amino acids. Trimming stripped 4 bases from V and 8 bases from J, with 9 bases between. Per germline, CDR1 MGHRA and CDR2 YSYEKL.

The chain joins TRBV19 to TRBJ1-4; tentatively, D is TRBD1 (5 bases). Germline-derived CDR1 and CDR2 are LNHDA and SQIVND (reference sequence). The CDR3 sequence is 12 residues long. The V end lost 6 bases, the J end lost 10 bases, and 12 bases lay between the germline ends. CDR3: CASSPGGGKLFF. For the CDR3, the DNA is TGTGCCAGTAGCCCGGGGGGGGGAAAACTGTTTTTT.

This clone turned up a few times. The V call is TRBV5-1, the J call TRBJ2-1; 7 bases match TRBD2. Looked up from germline, CDR1 is SGHRS and CDR2 is YFSETQ. There are 14 residues in the CDR3. V lost 0 bases to trimming and J lost 8 bases; unmatched junction nucleotides: 5. CDR3 amino acids: CASSLAQAGDEQFF. The DNA for the CDR3 is TGCGCCAGCAGCTTGGCACAGGCGGGGGATGAGCAGTTCTTC.

The chain couples TRBV30 to TRBJ2-3; 7 bases are a match to TRBD1. The CDR3 contains 14 residues. Germline CDR1 reads GTSNPN; CDR2 reads SVGIG (reference sequence). V dropped 4 bases and J dropped 2; count of bases not matched to a gene: 6. The CDR3 loop reads CAWIPGGNTDTQYF. In DNA, the CDR3 is TGTGCCTGGATCCCAGGGGGTAACACAGATACGCAGTATTTT. Supplemented by reference TRBV30 and TRBJ2-3, the full variable domain reads SQTIHQWPATLVQPVGSPLSLECTVEGTSNPNLYWYRQAAGRGLQLLFYSVGIGQISSEVPQNLSASRPQDRQFILSSKKLLLSDSGFYLCAWIPGGNTDTQYFGPGTRLTVL.

This chain joins TRBV30 and TRBJ2-2, with no clear D. Trimming removed 2 bases at V and 9 bases at J, with 7 bases between. The CDR3 extends over 11 amino acids. Germline V gene sequence: CDR1 GTSNPN, CDR2 SVGIG (reference sequence). The CDR3 here is CAWSIARELFF. The CDR3 DNA reads TGTGCCTGGAGTATAGCCAGGGAGCTGTTTTTT.

The chain has TRBV7-9 and TRBJ2-1; D not certain. The CDR3 runs 13 residues. The V and J ends lost 5 bases and 5 bases respectively, with 10 bases between them. Per germline, CDR1 SEHNR and CDR2 FQNEAQ (reference sequence). As DNA, the CDR3 is TGTGCCAGCAGCCCCCTCCCCCACAATGAGCAGTTCTTC. Translation: CASSPLPHNEQFF. Based on the CDR3 plus reference TRBV7-9 and TRBJ2-1, the full variable domain is DTGVSQNPRHKITKRGQNVTFRCDPISEHNRLYWYRQTLGQGPEFLTYFQNEAQLEKSRLLSDRFSAERPKGSFSTLEIQRTEQGDSAMYLCASSPLPHNEQFFGPGTRLTVL.

This chain uses TRBV27 with TRBJ2-7, with TRBD1 identical over 8 bases. The CDR3 spans 13 residues. With 4 bases clipped from V and 4 bases from J, the junction kept 3 bases outside the gene matches. CDR1 MNHEY and CDR2 SMNVEV come from the germline V gene (reference sequence). In DNA form, the CDR3 reads TGTGCCAGCAGTTCAGGGGGCGCTTACGAGCAGTACTTC. This gives the protein CASSSGGAYEQYF.

The genes are TRBV2 and TRBJ1-3; possible D gene TRBD1, 6 bases. The CDR3 runs to 13 residues. Germline V CDR1 and CDR2: SNHLY, FYNNEI. Trimming removed 6 bases from V and 2 bases from J, with 8 bases in between. CDR3 sequence (DNA): TGTGCCAGCAGCCCAGGGGCTGGAAACACCATATATTTT. Protein sequence: CASSPGAGNTIYF.

CDR3 coding DNA: TGTGCCAGCAGTCCTGGACAGGGTCGGTACGAGCAGTACTTC. It is translated as CASSPGQGRYEQYF. This sequence joins TRBV2 and TRBJ2-7; 8 bases align to TRBD1. Losses at the gene ends were 5 bases for V and 4 bases for J; bases not matched to a gene: 7. The CDR3 contains 14 residues. CDR1 is SNHLY, CDR2 FYNNEI, per germline.

This clone was seen a single time. The V and J genes are TRBV5-1 and TRBJ2-3; a weak D match, TRBD1 (5 bases). The V end was cut by 6 bases, the J end by 5 bases, with 13 bases between. CDR3 length equals 13 residues. Per the germline V gene, CDR1 is SGHRS and CDR2 is YFSETQ. Here the CDR3 reads CASTRQGGDTQYF. In nucleotides, the CDR3 is TGCGCCAGCACGCGGCAGGGTGGAGATACGCAGTATTTT.

The rearrangement uses TRBV27 and TRBJ1-1, with D possibly being TRBD1 (5 bases). V was clipped by 6 bases and J by 1 base, with 12 bases between them. Germline V gene sequence: CDR1 MNHEY, CDR2 SMNVEV (reference sequence). The CDR3 runs 14 residues. CDR3 sequence: CASRAGWGNTEAFF. The CDR3 bases are TGTGCCAGCAGGGCAGGGTGGGGGAACACTGAAGCTTTCTTT.

The V call is TRBV4-3, the J call TRBJ1-6; 9 bases line up with TRBD1. The germline V gene has CDR1 LGHNA and CDR2 YSLEER. V lost 2 bases and J lost 5; bases outside the gene matches: 1. CDR3 length equals 15 residues. CDR3 nucleotides: TGCGCCAGCAGCCAACGACAGGGGGATAATTCACCCCTCCACTTT. It encodes CASSQRQGDNSPLHF.